Below, 25 T cell receptor beta chains from the same sample are listed, as sequenced in a study of shared clonotypes between healthy human individuals. The protocol was immunoSEQ multiplex PCR, while the TCRdb copy is restricted to in-frame clones and leaves out a portion. Of around 1.5 million clones listed, approximately 98% are singletons. Source material: naive CD4+ T cells sorted from blood. As to subset: CD45RA+ positively selected. The receptors derive from a man younger than 40 in good health.

To note about this clone: Other DNA sequences from this sample encode an identical CDR3 as well. The genes are TRBV30 and TRBJ1-3; possible D gene TRBD1, 5 bases. Germline V gene lookup returns CDR1 GTSNPN and CDR2 SVGIG (reference sequence). The CDR3 sequence is 15 residues long. V lost 1 base to trimming and J lost 0 bases, with 10 bases between them. The CDR3 DNA reads as TGTGCCTGGAGTGCTGGGGGTCACTCTGGAAACACCATATATTTT. Amino acid sequence: CAWSAGGHSGNTIYF.

The V gene is TRBV7-9, the J gene TRBJ2-5; a weak D match, TRBD1 (6 bases). CDR3 size: 14 residues. Per the germline V gene, CDR1 is SEHNR and CDR2 is FQNEAQ (reference sequence). V was shortened by 4 bases and J by 5 bases, with 14 bases between the two germline ends. DNA of the CDR3: TGTGCCAGCAGCTCCCCTAGGGGGTCGGAGACCCAGTACTTC. Residues: CASSSPRGSETQYF.

This clone was detected only once. The chain is built from TRBV11-2 and TRBJ2-5; possible D gene TRBD2, 6 bases. This CDR3 is built from 14 residues. V lost 5 bases and J lost 2, with 12 bases in between. CDR1 is SGHAT, CDR2 FQNNGV, per germline. The CDR3 bases are TGTGCCAGCAGCCCAGGACTAACACAAGAGACCCAGTACTTC. Its protein is CASSPGLTQETQYF. Based on the CDR3 plus reference TRBV11-2 and TRBJ2-5, the full variable domain is EAGVAQSPRYKIIEKRQSVAFWCNPISGHATLYWYQQILGQGPKLLIQFQNNGVVDDSQLPKDRFSAERLKGVDSTLKIQPAKLEDSAVYLCASSPGLTQETQYFGPGTRLLVL.

As to this clone: This same CDR3 is encoded by further DNA sequences in the sample. The J gene is TRBJ1-1, the V gene TRBV7-8; D remains unclear. Germline-derived CDR1 and CDR2 are SGHVS and FQNEAQ. Trimming shortened V by 2 bases and J by 3 bases, and 4 bases separated the two germline ends. The CDR3 extends over 12 amino acids. The CDR3 protein is CASSLMDTEAFF. The CDR3 coding sequence is TGTGCCAGCAGCTTAATGGACACTGAAGCTTTCTTT.

The gene calls are TRBV6-1 and TRBJ1-5; D gene uncertain. The CDR3 sequence is 15 residues long. Germline values: CDR1 MNHNS, CDR2 SASEGT. V was clipped by 0 bases and J by 2 bases, with 8 bases between them. In DNA, the CDR3 is TGTGCCAGCAGTGAAGCGATGGCGGGCAATCAGCCCCAGCATTTT. This encodes CASSEAMAGNQPQHF.

This clone was detected a few times. CDR3: CASSDSSGNTIYF. The CDR3 region has the DNA TGTGCCAGCTCGGACAGCTCTGGAAACACCATATATTTT. J is TRBJ1-3 and V is TRBV18; maybe TRBD1 (6 bases). The germline V gene encodes CDR1 KGHSH and CDR2 LQKENI. This CDR3 region has 13 residues. With 6 bases removed from V and 0 bases from J, the gap between germline ends came to 6 bases.

This chain joins TRBV11-2 and TRBJ1-3; TRBD1 matches at 9 bases. The CDR3 totals 16 residues. Trimming at V came to 4 bases and at J to 6 bases, leaving 10 bases not matched to a gene. Germline lookup yields CDR1 SGHAT and CDR2 FQNNGV. CDR3 protein: CASSSKNRGRVNTIYF. CDR3 bases: TGTGCCAGCAGCTCCAAAAACAGGGGGCGAGTAAACACCATATATTTT.

The chain carries TRBV6-5 and TRBJ1-1; D possibly corresponds to TRBD1 (5 bases). From germline, CDR1 is MNHEY and CDR2 SVGAGI. The CDR3 has 14 amino acids. V dropped 8 bases and J dropped 6 bases, with 19 bases sitting between them. The chain's CDR3 is CASRSGQGYSEAFF. CDR3 nucleotide sequence: TGTGCCAGCCGAAGCGGGCAGGGCTATTCTGAAGCTTTCTTT.

The gene calls are TRBV5-4 and TRBJ1-1; TRBD1 agrees at 7 bases. CDR1 is SGHNT, CDR2 YYREEE, per germline (reference sequence). V trimming: 4 bases; J trimming: 2 bases; junction bases outside the gene matches: 8. The CDR3 loop spans 15 amino acids. This chain's CDR3 is CASSMKQGRNTEAFF. Here the CDR3 DNA reads TGTGCCAGCAGCATGAAACAGGGGAGAAACACTGAAGCTTTCTTT.

The V and J genes are TRBV27 and TRBJ2-7; no reliable D call. Trimming removed 6 bases at V and 0 bases at J, with 12 bases between. This CDR3 region has 14 residues. Looked up from germline, CDR1 is MNHEY and CDR2 is SMNVEV (reference sequence). The CDR3 protein is CASSSKGYSYEQYF. The CDR3 nucleotides read TGTGCCAGCAGCTCAAAAGGGTACTCCTACGAGCAGTACTTC.

The chain carries TRBV28 and TRBJ1-5; D is undetermined. The CDR3 consists of 14 residues. Per the germline V gene, CDR1 is MDHEN and CDR2 is SYDVKM. V gave up 8 bases and J gave up 2 bases, with 13 bases separating them. This CDR3 is CASFNWQGNQPQHF. For the CDR3, the DNA is TGTGCCAGCTTCAATTGGCAGGGCAATCAGCCCCAGCATTTT.

The sample holds a few counts of this clone. This chain uses TRBV15 with TRBJ2-7; possible D gene TRBD2, 5 bases. The CDR3 sequence is 15 residues long. Between the trimmed V and J ends, which lost 0 bases and 1 base, there was a span of 10 bases. CDR1 LNHNV and CDR2 YYDKDF come from the germline V gene (reference sequence). CDR3 residues: CATSRDGGLSYEQYF. The CDR3 region has the DNA TGTGCCACCAGCAGAGACGGAGGACTTTCCTACGAGCAGTACTTC. Together with reference TRBV15 and TRBJ2-7, the CDR3 gives the full variable domain: DAMVIQNPRYQVTQFGKPVTLSCSQTLNHNVMYWYQQKSSQAPKLLFHYYDKDFNNEADTPDNFQSRRPNTSFCFLDIRSPGLGDTAMYLCATSRDGGLSYEQYFGPGTRLTVT.

The chain joins TRBV11-2 to TRBJ1-1; the D is unclear. V lost 1 base to trimming and J lost 4 bases, with 13 bases between them. Germline V CDR1 and CDR2: SGHAT, FQNNGV. The CDR3 consists of 15 residues. The CDR3 loop reads CASSLGFDWRTEAFF. In nucleotides, the CDR3 is TGTGCCAGCAGCTTAGGGTTCGATTGGCGCACTGAAGCTTTCTTT. Combining the CDR3 with reference TRBV11-2 and TRBJ1-1 gives the whole variable domain EAGVAQSPRYKIIEKRQSVAFWCNPISGHATLYWYQQILGQGPKLLIQFQNNGVVDDSQLPKDRFSAERLKGVDSTLKIQPAKLEDSAVYLCASSLGFDWRTEAFFGQGTRLTVV.

The rearrangement links TRBV6-5 to TRBJ2-6, with D hard to call. The V and J ends lost 6 bases and 2 bases respectively, with 5 bases between them. This CDR3 is 13 amino acids long. Germline V lookup: CDR1 MNHEY, CDR2 SVGAGI. CDR3 bases: TGTGCCAGCAGCACAACTGGGGCCAACGTCCTGACTTTC. Its protein is CASSTTGANVLTF.

This chain joins TRBV2 and TRBJ1-1; no definite D call. Trimming removed 6 bases at V and 0 bases at J, with 14 bases between. The CDR3 length is 15 residues. Germline V gene lookup returns CDR1 SNHLY and CDR2 FYNNEI. The CDR3 loop is CASSETGLMNTEAFF. The CDR3 nucleotides are TGTGCCAGCAGCGAGACCGGACTAATGAACACTGAAGCTTTCTTT. The entire variable domain, with the rest obtained from reference TRBV2 and TRBJ1-1, is as follows: EPEVTQTPSHQVTQMGQEVILRCVPISNHLYFYWYRQILGQKVEFLVSFYNNEISEKSEIFDDQFSVERPDGSNFTLKIRSTKLEDSAMYFCASSETGLMNTEAFFGQGTRLTVV.

The V gene is TRBV27, the J gene TRBJ2-7; D may be TRBD1 or TRBD2 (6 bases each). V dropped 5 bases and J dropped 0 bases, with 14 bases sitting between them. Germline V gene data show CDR1 as MNHEY and CDR2 as SMNVEV (reference sequence). The CDR3 consists of 15 residues. DNA for the CDR3: TGTGCCAGCAGTCAACTAGGGGGGCTCTCCTACGAGCAGTACTTC. Its translation: CASSQLGGLSYEQYF.

V and J are TRBV28 and TRBJ2-7; 8 nucleotides align to TRBD1. V was clipped by 6 bases and J by 0 bases; unmatched bases: 7. The germline V gene encodes CDR1 MDHEN and CDR2 SYDVKM. This CDR3 spans 15 amino acids. The CDR3 region has the DNA TGTGCCAGCAGCGGATGGACAGGGAGCTCCTACGAGCAGTACTTC. It translates to CASSGWTGSSYEQYF.

CDR3 amino acids: CASSSKRHLFEEDTQYF. The CDR3 DNA follows: TGTGCCAGCAGCTCCAAGAGACACTTATTTGAGGAAGATACGCAGTATTTT. V gene TRBV21-1 combines with J gene TRBJ2-3. TRBV21-1 is described as a pseudogene. This CDR3 comprises 17 residues.

The rearrangement uses TRBV5-1 and TRBJ1-4, with unresolved D. Per germline, CDR1 SGHRS and CDR2 YFSETQ. V shed 7 bases and J shed 2 bases, with 15 bases lying between them. The CDR3 is 15 residues long. The CDR3 spells CASRWASGTNEKLFF. The CDR3 DNA sequence: TGCGCCAGCCGCTGGGCATCGGGTACTAATGAAAAACTGTTTTTT.

V gene TRBV14 combines with J gene TRBJ2-7; maybe TRBD1 (5 bases). In germline, CDR1 is SGHDN, CDR2 FVKESK. The CDR3 totals 13 residues. Trimming took 5 bases from V and 5 from J, leaving 13 bases between them. The CDR3 reads CASSWTTWDEQYF. As DNA, the CDR3 is TGTGCCAGCAGCTGGACAACCTGGGACGAGCAGTACTTC. Full variable domain (rest looked up from reference TRBV14 and TRBJ2-7): EAGVTQFPSHSVIEKGQTVTLRCDPISGHDNLYWYRRVMGKEIKFLLHFVKESKQDESGMPNNRFLAERTGGTYSTLKVQPAELEDSGVYFCASSWTTWDEQYFGPGTRLTVT.

This CDR3 is CAISPLGRGEGGNTIYF. CDR3 nucleotides: TGTGCCATCAGTCCATTAGGCCGGGGGGAAGGTGGAAACACCATATATTTT. The J gene is TRBJ1-3, the V gene TRBV10-3, with D possibly TRBD1 on 5 matching bases. The CDR3 length is 17 residues. Per germline, CDR1 ENHRY and CDR2 SYGVKD. Trimming stripped 5 bases from V and 3 bases from J, with 20 bases between.

The chain links TRBV18 to TRBJ2-1; D gene unclear. Deletions cut 0 bases from V and 4 bases from J, with 13 bases between. The CDR3 loop spans 16 amino acids. Per germline, CDR1 KGHSH and CDR2 LQKENI. The CDR3 here is CASSPPVQLLYNEQFF. DNA for the CDR3: TGTGCCAGCTCACCACCGGTCCAACTCCTATACAATGAGCAGTTCTTC.

Remarks on this clone: At the DNA level, this CDR3 is encoded by other sequences in the same sample as well. The V call is TRBV5-1, the J call TRBJ2-7; the match to TRBD1 covers 10 bases. This CDR3 is built from 14 residues. Trimming cost V 0 bases and J 7 bases; bases outside gene matches: 4. Germline CDR1 reads SGHRS; CDR2 reads YFSETQ. CDR3 sequence: CASSLGQGANEQYF. CDR3 in DNA: TGCGCCAGCAGCTTGGGACAGGGGGCAAATGAGCAGTACTTC.

This chain uses TRBV11-2 with TRBJ2-7; the D gene is possibly TRBD1 (6 bases). V lost 6 bases and J lost 4, with 16 bases in between. The germline V gene encodes CDR1 SGHAT and CDR2 FQNNGV. The CDR3 length is 14 residues. The CDR3: CASRTWDKGYEQYF. The CDR3 coding sequence is TGTGCCAGCAGAACCTGGGACAAAGGGTACGAGCAGTACTTC.

This clone was observed once. The genes are TRBV10-3 and TRBJ2-3; D might be TRBD2 (5 bases). The CDR3 loop spans 14 amino acids. Trimming took 4 bases from V and 6 from J, leaving 14 bases between them. CDR1 is ENHRY and CDR2 is SYGVKD in the germline V gene. CDR3: CAISVLEGLDTQYF. The CDR3 DNA is TGTGCCATCAGTGTACTTGAGGGTTTGGATACGCAGTATTTT.